The clone carrying this T cell receptor beta chain has only a few counts. Its specificity is unknown. Nobody among the patients had been given any treatment before thyroid surgery. TCRdb reanalyzed the PCR reads via MiXCR. The sample gives around 16,000 clones, 34% of which show up once; approximately 10% is in the top ten. V was pared by 3 bases and J by 2 bases, with 8 bases of the junction left unmatched. Germline lookup yields CDR1 SQVTM and CDR2 ANQGSEA. The CDR3 extends over 15 amino acids. The data originate from a study of metastatic and nonmetastatic thyroid tumors. Study in general: Across blood and tumor or nodule tissue, repertoires from malignant and benign thyroid patients were compared with one another.

Study-wide results and limits: Relative to benign nodules, malignant thyroid tumors were reportedly characterized by significantly elevated TCR beta diversity in blood and tumor.

The TCR originated in a male donor with papillary thyroid cancer or a benign thyroid nodule (not recorded which). Some clones in this sample may be carry-over from other donors' samples. The sample consisted of tumor tissue. The chain has TRBV29-1 and TRBJ2-7; the match to TRBD1 covers 9 bases. The CDR3 loop reads CSVEFSGQGTYEQYF. CDR3 nucleotide sequence: TGCAGCGTTGAGTTTTCGGGACAGGGAACCTACGAGCAGTACTTC.